These 8 T cell receptor beta chains originate from one sample sequenced in a study of cytomegalovirus exposure and HLA in healthy donors. With 60 Vbeta and 13 Jbeta primers, the PCR was carried out. Assay used: immunoSEQ multiplex PCR; TCRdb lists only in-frame clones, some missing. In the table there are some 77,000 clones, approximately 75% of which are singletons. The material sequenced was PBMCs. The origin of the receptors is a woman aged 40 to 50 in good health and CMV-seronegative.

The chain employs TRBV19 and TRBJ1-2; TRBD1 matches at 8 bases. V trimming: 7 bases; J trimming: 6 bases; junction bases outside the gene matches: 10. The germline V gene has CDR1 LNHDA and CDR2 SQIVND (reference sequence). The CDR3 consists of 14 residues. The CDR3 DNA follows: TGTGCCAGTACCCTACACGGACAGGGTAATGGCTACACCTTC. It is translated as CASTLHGQGNGYTF.

The chain joins TRBV7-9 to TRBJ2-6, with D perhaps matching TRBD1 (7 bases). This CDR3 has 19 residues. Trimming took 3 bases from V and 0 from J, leaving 18 bases between them. Germline CDR1 and CDR2: SEHNR and FQNEAQ (reference sequence). CDR3 coding DNA: TGTGCCAGCAGCTTGCGGGCGACAGGGAGGTCCTCTGGGGCCAACGTCCTGACTTTC. It codes for CASSLRATGRSSGANVLTF.

This sequence joins TRBV19 and TRBJ2-7; 9 bases line up with TRBD1. CDR1 and CDR2 from the germline V gene are LNHDA and SQIVND (reference sequence). The CDR3 runs to 12 residues. Trimming removed 8 bases from V and 4 bases from J; junction bases left unmatched: 3. Written as DNA, the CDR3 is TGTGCCAGTTCCGGGACAGGGTACGAGCAGTACTTC. Translated, it gives CASSGTGYEQYF.

The chain carries TRBV14 and TRBJ1-3; 7 bases agree with TRBD1. From germline, CDR1 is SGHDN and CDR2 FVKESK. J was trimmed by 4 bases and V by 6 bases; bases with no gene match: 6. The CDR3 consists of 14 residues. The CDR3 protein is CASSFWDSGNTIYF. In nucleotides, the CDR3 is TGTGCCAGCAGTTTTTGGGACAGCGGAAACACCATATATTTT.

The rearrangement links TRBV6-6 to TRBJ1-2, with a weak D call TRBD1 (5 bases). Germline V gives CDR1 MNHNY, CDR2 SVGAGI (reference sequence). This CDR3 has 16 residues. V shed 3 bases and J shed 6 bases, with 20 bases lying between them. The CDR3, as DNA: TGTGCCAGCAGTTATTCCCCGGCCAGGGCACCCAATGGCTACACCTTC. This gives the protein CASSYSPARAPNGYTF.

The gene calls are TRBV4-2 and TRBJ2-1; 15 bases fit TRBD2. Unmatched junction bases numbered 5, after V lost 1 base and J lost 7 bases. The CDR3 contains 17 residues. Germline V gives CDR1 LGHNA, CDR2 YNFKEQ. CDR3 sequence reads: CASSQGFGTSGGNEQFF. CDR3 coding DNA: TGTGCCAGCAGCCAAGGTTTTGGGACTAGCGGGGGGAATGAGCAGTTCTTC.

The chain links TRBV15 to TRBJ2-2; the D gene is possibly TRBD2 (6 bases). V was pared by 0 bases and J by 5 bases, with 13 bases between. CDR1 is LNHNV, CDR2 YYDKDF, per germline (reference sequence). The CDR3 is 16 residues long. The CDR3 region has the DNA TGTGCCACCAGCAGAGATGGGGGGAGGAGGACCGGGGAGCTGTTTTTT. This translates into CATSRDGGRRTGELFF. The complete variable domain, with remaining parts taken from reference TRBV15 and TRBJ2-2, reads DAMVIQNPRYQVTQFGKPVTLSCSQTLNHNVMYWYQQKSSQAPKLLFHYYDKDFNNEADTPDNFQSRRPNTSFCFLDIRSPGLGDTAMYLCATSRDGGRRTGELFFGEGSRLTVL.

The gene calls are TRBV2 and TRBJ2-1; TRBD1 matches at 8 bases. CDR3 length: 13 amino acids. Per germline, CDR1 SNHLY and CDR2 FYNNEI. Unmatched junction bases numbered 7, after V lost 10 bases and J lost 5 bases. DNA for the CDR3: TGTGCCACTCAGACAGGGGCACACAATGAGCAGTTCTTC. Translation: CATQTGAHNEQFF.